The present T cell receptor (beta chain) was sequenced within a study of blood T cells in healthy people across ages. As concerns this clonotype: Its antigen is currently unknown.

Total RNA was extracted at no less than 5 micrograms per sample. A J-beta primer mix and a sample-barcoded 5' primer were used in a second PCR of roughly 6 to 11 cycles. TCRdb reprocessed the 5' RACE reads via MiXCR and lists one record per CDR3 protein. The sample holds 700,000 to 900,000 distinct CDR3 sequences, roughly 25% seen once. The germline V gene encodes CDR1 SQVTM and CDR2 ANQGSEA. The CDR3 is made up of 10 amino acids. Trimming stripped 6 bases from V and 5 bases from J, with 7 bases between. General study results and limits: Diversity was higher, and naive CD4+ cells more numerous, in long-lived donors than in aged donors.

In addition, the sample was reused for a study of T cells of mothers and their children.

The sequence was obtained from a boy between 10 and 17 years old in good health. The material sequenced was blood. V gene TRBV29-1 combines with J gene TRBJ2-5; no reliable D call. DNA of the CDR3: TGCAGCGTGGGCAGGGAGACCCAGTACTTC. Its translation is CSVGRETQYF.